This T cell receptor (beta chain) was recorded in a study of cytomegalovirus exposure and HLA in healthy donors. Study context: Most donors, roughly 77% of approximately 400 genotyped, fell in the Caucasian-associated ancestry cluster.

This CDR3 is built from 14 residues. V lost 1 base and J lost 1, with 7 bases in between. CDR1 is SGHVS, CDR2 FQNEAQ, per germline. It was with 60 Vbeta and 13 Jbeta primers that the PCR ran. The protocol was immunoSEQ multiplex PCR, while the TCRdb copy is restricted to in-frame clones and leaves out a portion. Counted here are 95,000 to 150,000 clones, around 66% occurring once; the ten biggest clones make up approximately 8%. J is TRBJ2-5 and V is TRBV7-8, with D perhaps TRBD1 (6 bases). The source material was PBMCs. This sequence originates from a middle-aged woman in good health and CMV-seropositive. The CDR3 region is CASSLGGLQETQYF. The CDR3 DNA reads as TGTGCCAGCAGCTTAGGGGGGCTCCAAGAGACCCAGTACTTC.